The 21 T cell receptor beta chains below come from one sample, sequenced in a study of human T cells and chemical hapten exposure. TCRdb ran MiXCR on the RACE reads and lists one entry per CDR3 protein. Among tens of thousands of distinct CDR3 sequences listed, approximately 9.9% were seen once. Described time point: patch test 3, about 24 weeks after DPC sensitization. Specified treatment: therapeutic diphenylcyclopropenone sensitization with weekly scalp DPC. The starting material was whole blood, obtained in connection with sensitization to the hapten diphenylcyclopropenone (DPC). These receptors originate from a woman in her thirties or forties with alopecia areata. Some clones in this sample may be carry-over from other donors' samples.

This clonotype occurred many times. The J gene is TRBJ2-3, the V gene TRBV4-1; the D gene is possibly TRBD1 (5 bases). Germline V gene data show CDR1 as MGHRA and CDR2 as YSYEKL. V was clipped by 5 bases and J by 1 base, with 13 bases between them. The CDR3 is 15 residues long. The CDR3 DNA reads TGCGCCAGCAGCGAGACAGCGACACGCACAGATACGCAGTATTTT. Its translation is CASSETATRTDTQYF.

This clonotype was observed at least ten times. The chain employs TRBV6-2 or TRBV6-3 and TRBJ2-2, with D uncertain. The CDR3 sequence is 10 residues long. Germline CDR1 and CDR2: MNHEY and SVGEGT. The germline V and J ends were trimmed by 6 bases and 7 bases, with 3 bases remaining between them. The CDR3 coding sequence is TGTGCCAGCAGGGACGGGGAGCTGTTTTTT. It codes for CASRDGELFF.

This clonotype has only a few counts. The genes are TRBV9 and TRBJ2-1, with D perhaps matching TRBD1 (5 bases). Trimming pared 6 bases from V and 1 base from J, leaving 11 bases between. Germline values: CDR1 SGDLS, CDR2 YYNGEE. This CDR3 is built from 14 residues. The CDR3 is CASTPRASYNEQFF. The CDR3 nucleotides are TGTGCCAGCACCCCCAGGGCGTCCTACAATGAGCAGTTCTTC.

This clonotype was found a few times. As DNA, the CDR3 is TGTGCCAGCTCTGACAGGGCGGGGCAGCCCCAGCATTTT. This sequence encodes CASSDRAGQPQHF. The gene calls are TRBV27 and TRBJ1-5; 7 bases agree with TRBD1. The J segment lost 7 bases and the V segment lost 8 bases, leaving 8 bases of the junction unmatched. The CDR3 length is 13 residues. Germline V lookup: CDR1 MNHEY, CDR2 SMNVEV (reference sequence).

This clonotype was observed a few times. The V call is TRBV6-5, the J call TRBJ1-1; the match to TRBD1 covers 9 bases. The CDR3 has 14 amino acids. Germline V gene lookup returns CDR1 MNHEY and CDR2 SVGAGI. After removal of 6 bases from V and 4 bases from J, the junction contained 6 bases not matched to a gene. CDR3: CASRIGQGRTEAFF. The CDR3, as DNA: TGTGCCAGCAGAATAGGACAGGGGCGCACTGAAGCTTTCTTT.

In its sample, this clonotype was seen many times. The V gene is TRBV6-2 or TRBV6-3, the J gene TRBJ2-5; a possible D gene is TRBD1 (5 bases). The CDR3 consists of 13 residues. The germline V gene encodes CDR1 MNHEY and CDR2 SVGEGT. The V end was cut by 8 bases, the J end by 2 bases, with 12 bases between. The CDR3 sequence is CASSQQEQETQYF. The CDR3 DNA reads TGTGCCAGCTCACAACAGGAGCAAGAGACCCAGTACTTC.

This clonotype was seen many times. The chain links TRBV20-1 to TRBJ2-1, with 9 bases that match TRBD2. The CDR3 is made up of 16 amino acids. With 0 bases clipped from V and 3 bases from J, the junction kept 6 bases outside the gene matches. Germline CDR1 reads DFQATT; CDR2 reads SNEGSKA (reference sequence). The CDR3 region is CSARDPERGDYNEQFF. CDR3 sequence (DNA): TGCAGTGCTAGAGATCCGGAGCGGGGGGACTACAATGAGCAGTTCTTC.

The genes are TRBV27 and TRBJ2-3; D call uncertain. CDR3 size: 10 residues. Germline V gene sequence: CDR1 MNHEY, CDR2 SMNVEV (reference sequence). V gave up 5 bases and J gave up 4 bases, with 1 base separating them. CDR3 residues: CASSPDTQYF. The CDR3 coding sequence is TGTGCCAGCAGTCCAGATACGCAGTATTTT.

This clonotype was detected ten times or more. The chain joins TRBV12-3 or TRBV12-4 to TRBJ2-5; 11 bases fit TRBD2. Trimming cost V 6 bases and J 1 base; bases outside gene matches: 1. The CDR3 loop spans 14 amino acids. The CDR3 is CASRGTSGQETQYF. CDR3 nucleotides: TGTGCCAGCAGGGGGACTAGCGGCCAAGAGACCCAGTACTTC.

The table lists this clonotype with many counts. The chain uses TRBV20-1 and TRBJ2-3; a weak D match, TRBD2 (6 bases). CDR3 length: 13 residues. Trimming cost V 6 bases and J 1 base, with 11 bases left between them. CDR1 is DFQATT, CDR2 SNEGSKA, per germline (reference sequence). As DNA, the CDR3 is TGCAGTGCCCCCGGGACTCGCACAGATACGCAGTATTTT. Encoded protein: CSAPGTRTDTQYF.

This clonotype was observed many times. The gene calls are TRBV12-3 or TRBV12-4 and TRBJ1-2, with TRBD1 matching over 7 bases. With V trimmed by 10 bases and J by 1 base, 9 bases remained unmatched. CDR3 length: 14 amino acids. In nucleotides, the CDR3 is TGTGCCACCTTCGACGGGACAGATAACTATGGCTACACCTTC. It yields the protein CATFDGTDNYGYTF.

V gene TRBV28 combines with J gene TRBJ1-5; TRBD1 might be the D (6 bases). The V and J ends lost 2 bases and 5 bases respectively, with 10 bases between them. Per germline, CDR1 MDHEN and CDR2 SYDVKM. The CDR3 length is 14 residues. The CDR3 reads CASSLQQGHQPQHF. CDR3 DNA: TGTGCCAGCAGTTTACAACAGGGACATCAGCCCCAGCATTTT.

This clonotype was seen only a few times. CDR3 DNA sequence: TGCGCCAGCAGCCAAGGCTTACAGGGGGGCAATCAGCCCCAGCATTTT. Its translation is CASSQGLQGGNQPQHF. This chain connects TRBV4-1 to TRBJ1-5; 8 bases fit TRBD1. V shed 1 base and J 2 bases; nucleotides not matched to a gene: 4. The germline V gene encodes CDR1 MGHRA and CDR2 YSYEKL. The CDR3 totals 16 residues.

This rearrangement joins TRBV12-3 or TRBV12-4 to TRBJ1-1; 10 bases line up with TRBD1. The CDR3 runs to 13 residues. The V gene end was trimmed by 10 bases and the J gene end by 0 bases; junction bases not matched to a gene: 2. CDR3 residues: CATTGGMNTEAFF. The DNA for the CDR3 is TGTGCCACGACAGGGGGCATGAACACTGAAGCTTTCTTT.

The V and J genes are TRBV7-9 and TRBJ2-1; 10 positions match TRBD1. Germline loops: CDR1 SEHNR, CDR2 FQNEAQ (reference sequence). This CDR3 is 15 amino acids long. J gave up 8 bases and V 4 bases, and 8 bases lay outside the gene matches. The CDR3 DNA sequence: TGTGCCAGCAGCTACGCCTGGACAGGGGGTCATGAGCAGTTCTTC. It translates to CASSYAWTGGHEQFF.

The V and J genes are TRBV7-9 and TRBJ2-4; D not certain. The CDR3 totals 13 residues. V was cut by 6 bases and J by 7 bases, with 13 bases left in between. Per the germline V gene, CDR1 is SEHNR and CDR2 is FQNEAQ (reference sequence). The CDR3 loop is CASSTGRSNIQYF. For the CDR3, the DNA is TGTGCCAGCAGTACCGGACGGTCCAACATTCAGTACTTC.

This clonotype has just a few counts. V is TRBV7-9 and J is TRBJ2-3; TRBD2 agrees at 8 bases. Germline V gene sequence: CDR1 SEHNR, CDR2 FQNEAQ (reference sequence). J gave up 5 bases and V 6 bases, and 4 bases lay outside the gene matches. The CDR3 extends over 13 amino acids. CDR3 sequence (DNA): TGTGCCAGCAGGCTCGGGAGGGGAGATACGCAGTATTTT. It encodes CASRLGRGDTQYF.

The rearrangement joins TRBV29-1 to TRBJ1-5, with 9 bases aligning to TRBD1. V was pared by 4 bases and J by 5 bases, with 3 bases of the junction left unmatched. The CDR3 runs 13 residues. In germline, CDR1 is SQVTM, CDR2 ANQGSEA. CDR3 DNA sequence: TGCAGCGTTGGGGACAGGGTAGATCAGCCCCAGCATTTT. It is translated as CSVGDRVDQPQHF.

This clonotype showed up just a few times. This chain joins TRBV28 and TRBJ2-3; possibly TRBD1 for D (5 bases). This CDR3 is built from 15 residues. Germline-derived CDR1 and CDR2 are MDHEN and SYDVKM. V lost 2 bases and J 0 bases, leaving 9 bases between the germline ends. The CDR3 sequence is CASSLGATSTDTQYF. The CDR3 bases are TGTGCCAGCAGTTTAGGGGCTACTAGCACAGATACGCAGTATTTT.

The chain is built from TRBV29-1 and TRBJ2-1, with a weak D call TRBD2 (6 bases). There are 12 residues in the CDR3. Trimming took off 6 bases at V and 6 bases at J, with 12 bases between the two ends. Germline V lookup: CDR1 SQVTM, CDR2 ANQGSEA. In DNA, the CDR3 is TGCAGCGTGGCCCGGGACTTCAATGAGCAGTTCTTC. This codes for CSVARDFNEQFF.

This clonotype occurred many times. This chain uses TRBV24-1 with TRBJ1-2; D remains ambiguous. With 0 bases removed from V and 6 bases from J, the gap between germline ends came to 10 bases. In germline, CDR1 is KGHDR, CDR2 SFDVKD. The CDR3 sequence is 14 residues long. The CDR3 bases are TGTGCCACCAGTGATTTGAGAGGGTCGGATGGCTACACCTTC. Residues: CATSDLRGSDGYTF.